The 21 T cell receptor beta chains presented below share a single source sample, sequenced in a study of T cell repertoires in cytomegalovirus infection. TCRdb independently ran MiXCR on the reads; one entry per CDR3 protein. The sample records about 490,000 distinct CDR3 sequences, 16% being singletons. Sample: CD8+ T cells from PBMCs. All receptors derive from a human donor in good health (CMV status not recorded). Some clones in this sample may be carry-over from other donors' samples.

CDR3 loop: CASSYSSGYYEQYF. Here the CDR3 DNA reads TGTGCCAGCAGTTACTCTAGCGGGTACTACGAGCAGTACTTC. The chain has TRBV6-6 and TRBJ2-7, with 7 bases that match TRBD2. Germline V gene lookup returns CDR1 MNHNY and CDR2 SVGAGI (reference sequence). The V segment lost 0 bases and the J segment 3 bases; nucleotides outside the gene matches: 2. The length of the CDR3 is 14 residues.

The rearrangement uses TRBV5-5 and TRBJ2-2; 9 bases line up with TRBD2. The germline V gene encodes CDR1 SGHKS and CDR2 YYEKEE (reference sequence). This CDR3 contains 17 residues. With V trimmed by 0 bases and J by 4 bases, 7 bases remained unmatched. The DNA for the CDR3 is TGTGCCAGCAGCTTGGCCCGGCGGGGGGGCTTCACCGGGGAGCTGTTTTTT. Amino acids: CASSLARRGGFTGELFF.

This chain connects TRBV3-1 to TRBJ2-7; D tentatively reads TRBD1 or TRBD2 (5 bases each). V lost 0 bases and J lost 2, with 11 bases in between. The germline gives CDR1 LGHDT, CDR2 YNNKEL (reference sequence). The CDR3 is 15 amino acids. Here the CDR3 reads CASSQDPRGTYEQYF. The CDR3 region has the DNA TGTGCCAGCAGCCAAGATCCACGGGGCACCTACGAGCAGTACTTC.

The rearrangement joins TRBV28 to TRBJ2-2; D not certain. CDR1 and CDR2 (germline): MDHEN, SYDVKM. The CDR3 sequence is 14 residues long. V was clipped by 2 bases and J by 3 bases, with 7 bases between them. The CDR3 DNA reads as TGTGCCAGCAGTTTAGCGGATCACACCGGGGAGCTGTTTTTT. Its translation is CASSLADHTGELFF.

In the case of this clonotype: This sequence may be a read error, since a much larger clone differs from it by one base. This chain joins TRBV6-5 and TRBJ2-2, with 9 bases fitting TRBD1. V lost 10 bases, J lost 7 bases, and 10 bases stayed unmatched. The germline V gene has CDR1 MNHEY and CDR2 SVGAGI. The CDR3 is 14 amino acids. The CDR3 reads CATKGTGNVGELFF. The CDR3 bases are TGTGCCACCAAAGGGACAGGGAACGTCGGGGAGCTGTTTTTT.

The table lists this clonotype with many counts. V is TRBV7-3 and J is TRBJ2-2; 14 nucleotides align to TRBD2. CDR3 size: 20 residues. Germline trimming cut 4 bases from V and 3 bases from J; bases unmatched to any gene: 13. Germline-derived CDR1 and CDR2 are SGHTA and FQGTGA. CDR3 nucleotides: TGTGCCAGCAGCTCGGGGACTAGCGGGAGTTTTTTGGGGTACACCGGGGAGCTGTTTTTT. This gives the protein CASSSGTSGSFLGYTGELFF.

This clonotype was seen more than once but under ten times. The chain joins TRBV5-6 to TRBJ2-7; TRBD2 might be the D (5 bases). This CDR3 contains 14 residues. V lost 5 bases to trimming and J lost 2 bases, with 14 bases between them. Looked up from germline, CDR1 is SGHDT and CDR2 is YYEEEE. The CDR3 DNA reads as TGTGCCAGCAGGAGAGCGAGCGGAGCCTACGAGCAGTACTTC. This sequence encodes CASRRASGAYEQYF. Looking up the rest from reference TRBV5-6 and TRBJ2-7 gives the full variable domain: DAGVTQSPTHLIKTRGQQVTLRCSPKSGHDTVSWYQQALGQGPQFIFQYYEEEERQRGNFPDRFSGHQFPNYSSELNVNALLLGDSALYLCASRRASGAYEQYFGPGTRLTVT.

The table lists this clonotype with many counts. CDR3 sequence: CASMDLSYGYTF. CDR3 bases: TGTGCCAGCATGGACTTGAGCTATGGCTACACCTTC. The chain has TRBV6-1 and TRBJ1-2; the D is unclear. Between the trimmed V and J ends, which lost 7 bases and 4 bases, there was a span of 10 bases. Germline lookup yields CDR1 MNHNS and CDR2 SASEGT. CDR3 length: 12 residues.

This clonotype has more than one count but fewer than ten. V usage is TRBV4-1 and J usage is TRBJ1-1; D is unclear. Trimming shortened V by 0 bases and J by 0 bases, and 11 bases separated the two germline ends. CDR1 MGHRA and CDR2 YSYEKL come from the germline V gene. The CDR3 covers 16 residues. CDR3 nucleotide sequence: TGCGCCAGCAGCCAAGATACAAACAGCCTGAACACTGAAGCTTTCTTT. This gives the protein CASSQDTNSLNTEAFF.

This clonotype was counted at least ten times. The gene calls are TRBV24-1 and TRBJ2-1; D perhaps matches TRBD2 (5 bases). CDR1 is KGHDR, CDR2 SFDVKD, per germline. The CDR3 covers 16 residues. Trimming removed 4 bases from V and 0 bases from J, with 12 bases in between. The CDR3 DNA is TGTGCCACCAGTGACCCGACGGGGAGCTCCTACAATGAGCAGTTCTTC. Amino acids: CATSDPTGSSYNEQFF.

CDR3 in DNA: TGCAGTGCTAGACTAGCGGGGGGAGATCAAGAGACCCAGTACTTC. It specifies CSARLAGGDQETQYF. The chain carries TRBV20-1 and TRBJ2-5; 11 nucleotides line up with TRBD2. Germline V gene sequence: CDR1 DFQATT, CDR2 SNEGSKA (reference sequence). V shed 2 bases and J 2 bases; nucleotides not matched to a gene: 4. The length of the CDR3 is 15 residues.

This chain links TRBV27 with TRBJ2-7; 10 bases agree with TRBD1. This CDR3 is built from 15 residues. In germline, CDR1 is MNHEY, CDR2 SMNVEV (reference sequence). V dropped 6 bases and J dropped 2; count of bases not matched to a gene: 7. The CDR3 DNA reads as TGTGCCAGCAGCCCGGGACAGGGGATAACCTACGAGCAGTACTTC. This encodes CASSPGQGITYEQYF.

This clonotype appeared a few times. The chain couples TRBV5-1 to TRBJ2-3; maybe TRBD1 (6 bases). The CDR3 runs to 15 residues. Germline loops: CDR1 SGHRS, CDR2 YFSETQ. Between the trimmed V and J ends, which lost 0 bases and 0 bases, there was a span of 8 bases. The CDR3 coding sequence is TGCGCCAGCAGCTTGGAACAGGGAAGCACAGATACGCAGTATTTT. This codes for CASSLEQGSTDTQYF.

This clonotype was seen many times. An end of the junction does not agree with germline; a read error may underlie this. CDR3 sequence (DNA): TGCGCCAGCAGTTTGTACCTGGGGAACCCTGAAGCTTTCTTT. Amino acid sequence: CASSLYLGNPEAFF. This chain uses TRBV4-1 with TRBJ1-1; D call uncertain. The V gene's germline CDR1 is MGHRA and CDR2 YSYEKL. This CDR3 is 14 amino acids long.

This clonotype was counted a few times. The chain has TRBV7-6 and TRBJ1-1, with D perhaps matching TRBD1 (6 bases). V lost 1 base and J 5 bases, leaving 17 bases between the germline ends. The V gene's germline CDR1 is SGHVS and CDR2 FNYEAQ. The CDR3 is 16 residues long. DNA of the CDR3: TGTGCCAGCAGCTTAGGAGGGGCAGGGGCGGGAACTGAAGCTTTCTTT. It yields the protein CASSLGGAGAGTEAFF.

Turning to this clonotype: This clone may be a read error of a much larger clone one base away. This chain joins TRBV12-5 and TRBJ2-1; no firm D call. Germline CDR1 and CDR2: LGHNT and FRNRAP. CDR3 length: 11 residues. Trimming cost V 5 bases and J 14 bases, with 13 bases left between them. The CDR3 reads CASGPVTPKFF. CDR3 DNA: TGTGCTAGTGGTCCCGTGACACCGAAGTTCTTC.

The chain is built from TRBV5-1 and TRBJ1-2, with D perhaps matching TRBD1 (5 bases). Per the germline V gene, CDR1 is SGHRS and CDR2 is YFSETQ. Trimming pared 0 bases from V and 3 bases from J, leaving 12 bases between. CDR3 length: 15 residues. The CDR3 sequence is CASSLGPGTDYGYTF. The CDR3, as DNA: TGCGCCAGCAGCTTGGGCCCAGGGACGGACTATGGCTACACCTTC.

The genes are TRBV7-6 and TRBJ2-7; no clear D. Germline V CDR1 and CDR2: SGHVS, FNYEAQ. The CDR3 loop spans 15 amino acids. V lost 3 bases and J lost 10, with 22 bases in between. CDR3 coding DNA: TGTGCCAGCAGCTTTTCTGGGGTGCGACCATCCGATCAGTACTTC. Its protein is CASSFSGVRPSDQYF.

Details on this clonotype: A much more abundant neighbour one base away suggests this may be a read error. DNA of the CDR3: TGTGCCAGCAGGCCGGGTGACATGGAGGAGACCCAGTACTTC. Translated, it gives CASRPGDMEETQYF. The V call is TRBV7-9, the J call TRBJ2-5; D unresolved. V lost 6 bases and J lost 5, with 16 bases in between. Per the germline V gene, CDR1 is SEHNR and CDR2 is FQNEAQ (reference sequence). This CDR3 is built from 14 residues.

This clonotype was counted many times. CDR3 nucleotide sequence: TGTGCCACCAGCGTAGACGACGGATACAATGAGCAGTTCTTC. It encodes CATSVDDGYNEQFF. The rearrangement joins TRBV15 to TRBJ2-1; D ambiguous. This CDR3 region has 14 residues. Trimming removed 5 bases at V and 4 bases at J, with 12 bases between. Per germline, CDR1 LNHNV and CDR2 YYDKDF (reference sequence).

This chain connects TRBV6-1 to TRBJ1-5; D is undetermined. Trimming cost V 6 bases and J 5 bases, with 14 bases left between them. Germline values: CDR1 MNHNS, CDR2 SASEGT. CDR3 length equals 14 residues. The DNA for the CDR3 is TGTGCCAGCAGCGGGGTTACGGGCCATCAGCCCCAGCATTTT. This encodes CASSGVTGHQPQHF.